These 20 T cell receptor beta chains were all obtained from the same sample, sequenced in a study of post-analysis software for immune sequencing data. Study results and caveats: Five or six TRBV segments, TRBV5-6, TRBV5-1 and TRBV20-1 among them, were found more frequent in patients than controls.

Prepared TCR beta cDNA libraries contained unique molecular identifiers. TCRdb itself ran the PCR reads through MiXCR, one entry per CDR3 protein. Of roughly 870,000 distinct CDR3 sequences listed, approximately 53% are singletons. Which antigens these TCRs recognize remains unknown. Sequencing was carried out using blood. The receptors were sampled from a girl aged 5-17 years with multiple sclerosis.

The chain recombines TRBV3-1 with TRBJ2-1, with 8 positions matching TRBD2. The CDR3 loop spans 16 amino acids. Germline V gene lookup returns CDR1 LGHDT and CDR2 YNNKEL (reference sequence). V shed 5 bases, J shed 0 bases, and the junction held 6 bases outside the gene matches. This CDR3 reads CASSVRTSLSYNEQFF. The CDR3 DNA is TGTGCCAGCAGCGTTCGGACTAGCCTCTCCTACAATGAGCAGTTCTTC.

This clonotype was seen only a few times. This rearrangement joins TRBV6-6 to TRBJ2-5; D may be TRBD1 (5 bases). V was clipped by 7 bases and J by 1 base, with 13 bases between them. Germline CDR1 MNHNY, CDR2 SVGAGI (reference sequence). This CDR3 has 14 residues. The DNA of the CDR3 is TGTGCCAGCATTCAGGGATTGGGCCAAGAGACCCAGTACTTC. Its translation: CASIQGLGQETQYF.

This clonotype was detected only once. The V gene is TRBV3-1, the J gene TRBJ2-3; 8 bases fit TRBD1. Trimming cost V 3 bases and J 1 base; bases outside gene matches: 9. The CDR3 has 17 residues. CDR1 LGHDT and CDR2 YNNKEL come from the germline V gene (reference sequence). The CDR3 DNA reads as TGTGCCAGCAGCCAGGCGACCTGGGACAGGCGCACAGATACGCAGTATTTT. It is translated as CASSQATWDRRTDTQYF.

This clonotype came up a few times. The V gene is TRBV20-1, the J gene TRBJ2-7, with 10 bases aligning to TRBD2. V gave up 3 bases and J gave up 4 bases; unmatched junction bases: 6. CDR1 is DFQATT, CDR2 SNEGSKA, per germline (reference sequence). This CDR3 has 14 amino acids. In DNA form, the CDR3 reads TGCAGTGCTAGTGTCCCTAGCGGGAGATACGAGCAGTACTTC. Translation gives CSASVPSGRYEQYF.

J is TRBJ2-5 and V is TRBV5-5, with a tentative D call TRBD2 (6 bases). V was pared by 4 bases and J by 5 bases, with 12 bases between. CDR3 length: 13 residues. Germline loops: CDR1 SGHKS, CDR2 YYEKEE (reference sequence). DNA of the CDR3: TGTGCCAGCAGCGGCGGGACTTACGAGACCCAGTACTTC. Translating gives CASSGGTYETQYF. Filled out from reference TRBV5-5 and TRBJ2-5, the complete variable domain reads DAGVTQSPTHLIKTRGQQVTLRCSPISGHKSVSWYQQVLGQGPQFIFQYYEKEERGRGNFPDRFSARQFPNYSSELNVNALLLGDSALYLCASSGGTYETQYFGPGTRLLVL.

The V call is TRBV6-1, the J call TRBJ2-7; 7 bases align to TRBD1. CDR3 length equals 15 residues. The germline V gene encodes CDR1 MNHNS and CDR2 SASEGT. V trimming: 3 bases; J trimming: 6 bases; junction bases outside the gene matches: 11. DNA of the CDR3: TGTGCCAGCAGTGAGACCCCCACAGGGGCTGGCGAGCAGTACTTC. This gives the protein CASSETPTGAGEQYF.

The chain uses TRBV6-5 and TRBJ2-7; 12 bases align to TRBD1. The length of the CDR3 is 17 residues. CDR1 is MNHEY and CDR2 is SVGAGI in the germline V gene. After removal of 4 bases from V and 4 bases from J, the junction contained 11 bases not matched to a gene. The CDR3 bases are TGTGCCAGCAGTTCCGGGACAGGGGGCCTCGGTGGGTACGAGCAGTACTTC. This gives the protein CASSSGTGGLGGYEQYF.

The chain couples TRBV29-1 to TRBJ2-1; 9 bases align to TRBD1. The germline CDR1 and CDR2 sequences are SQVTM and ANQGSEA. The CDR3 has 16 residues. V gave up 6 bases and J gave up 1 base; unmatched junction bases: 10. CDR3 coding DNA: TGCAGCGTCACCGGGACAGGGCTTACTTCCTACAATGAGCAGTTCTTC. Its translation: CSVTGTGLTSYNEQFF.

V gene TRBV11-2 combines with J gene TRBJ2-7; TRBD1 or TRBD2 may be the D gene (5 bases each). This CDR3 spans 14 amino acids. Germline CDR1 reads SGHAT; CDR2 reads FQNNGV. V gave up 2 bases and J gave up 2 bases, with 10 bases separating them. The CDR3 loop reads CASSLLRDPYEQYF. CDR3 coding DNA: TGTGCCAGCAGCTTATTAAGGGACCCCTACGAGCAGTACTTC.

The genes are TRBV7-2 and TRBJ2-5; tentative D call: TRBD2 (7 bases). The end of the DNA fits TRBJ2-7 better, so the J call may be wrong. Germline V gene lookup returns CDR1 SGHTA and CDR2 FQGNSA. The CDR3 has 16 amino acids. CDR3 sequence reads: CASSLGGGAKGSEQYF. DNA of the CDR3: TGTGCCAGCAGCTTGGGGGGGGGCGCAAAGGGGTCCGAGCAGTACTTC.

The chain uses TRBV7-9 and TRBJ1-1; the D is unclear. Germline V gene data show CDR1 as SEHNR and CDR2 as FQNEAQ (reference sequence). The CDR3 extends over 14 amino acids. The V end was cut by 2 bases, the J end by 4 bases, with 11 bases between. The CDR3 region is CASSLLKKPTEAFF. The CDR3 nucleotides are TGTGCCAGCAGCTTATTGAAGAAACCCACTGAAGCTTTCTTT.

In this sample, this clonotype turned up once. The rearrangement links TRBV7-2 to TRBJ1-1; D remains unclear. V was pared by 5 bases and J by 1 base, with 14 bases between. The CDR3 has 15 residues. Germline V lookup: CDR1 SGHTA, CDR2 FQGNSA. The CDR3 region has the DNA TGTGCCAGCAGCCCTACTATTACCGGGAACACTGAAGCTTTCTTT. Amino acid sequence: CASSPTITGNTEAFF.

The V gene is TRBV9, the J gene TRBJ1-2; D unresolved. Trimming stripped 2 bases from V and 1 base from J, with 18 bases between. Germline loops: CDR1 SGDLS, CDR2 YYNGEE. The CDR3 loop spans 17 amino acids. The DNA for the CDR3 is TGTGCCAGCAGCGTGGACCACGTTCCGACGGGTAACTATGGCTACACCTTC. Protein product: CASSVDHVPTGNYGYTF.

The CDR3 sequence: CASSLEGTGNTEAFF. In DNA, the CDR3 is TGTGCCAGCAGCTTAGAGGGAACGGGGAACACTGAAGCTTTCTTT. The rearrangement links TRBV7-2 to TRBJ1-1; D not certain. V was pared by 1 base and J by 1 base, with 10 bases between. The CDR3 runs to 15 residues. Germline V CDR1 and CDR2: SGHTA, FQGNSA. The whole variable domain, remainder taken from reference TRBV7-2 and TRBJ1-1, is GAGVSQSPSNKVTEKGKDVELRCDPISGHTALYWYRQSLGQGLEFLIYFQGNSAPDKSGLPSDRFSAERTGGSVSTLTIQRTQQEDSAVYLCASSLEGTGNTEAFFGQGTRLTVV.

The rearrangement links TRBV2 to TRBJ2-3; D remains unclear. The V and J ends lost 6 bases and 4 bases respectively, with 23 bases between them. The germline CDR1 and CDR2 sequences are SNHLY and FYNNEI. The CDR3 is 17 amino acids. The CDR3 DNA reads TGTGCCAGCAGCGACATCCCGCCCCAGAGCTATGCAGATACGCAGTATTTT. This sequence encodes CASSDIPPQSYADTQYF. Together with reference TRBV2 and TRBJ2-3, the CDR3 gives the full variable domain: EPEVTQTPSHQVTQMGQEVILRCVPISNHLYFYWYRQILGQKVEFLVSFYNNEISEKSEIFDDQFSVERPDGSNFTLKIRSTKLEDSAMYFCASSDIPPQSYADTQYFGPGTRLTVL.

The rearrangement links TRBV20-1 to TRBJ2-4; perhaps TRBD1 as D (5 bases). Germline V gene sequence: CDR1 DFQATT, CDR2 SNEGSKA (reference sequence). This CDR3 comprises 13 residues. V was trimmed by 2 bases and J by 2 bases, leaving 7 bases between them. Here the CDR3 reads CSARQGSKNIQYF. In nucleotides, the CDR3 is TGCAGTGCTAGACAGGGATCCAAAAACATTCAGTACTTC.

CDR3 coding DNA: TGTGCCAGCAGCCCCCTGAGCGGGAGTGGCTCCTACGAGCAGTACTTC. This encodes CASSPLSGSGSYEQYF. V usage is TRBV12-3 or TRBV12-4 and J usage is TRBJ2-7, with 8 nucleotides matching TRBD2. The CDR3 loop spans 16 amino acids. V was clipped by 6 bases and J by 0 bases; unmatched bases: 10.

This rearrangement joins TRBV20-1 to TRBJ1-2, with 9 bases identical to TRBD1. The germline gives CDR1 DFQATT, CDR2 SNEGSKA (reference sequence). The junction had 11 bases not matched to a gene; V was cut back by 8 bases and J by 4 bases. The CDR3 loop spans 14 amino acids. The CDR3 DNA reads as TGCAGTATATCCTCGGGACAGGGCATCTATGGCTACACCTTC. It is translated as CSISSGQGIYGYTF.

The rearrangement links TRBV13 to TRBJ2-1; 9 bases line up with TRBD1. Germline values: CDR1 PRHDT, CDR2 FYEKMQ (reference sequence). CDR3 size: 15 residues. Trimming took 5 bases from V and 6 from J; bases not matched to a gene: 8. In nucleotides, the CDR3 is TGTGCCAGCAGCCATCCGGGACAGGGTATCAATGAGCAGTTCTTC. It encodes CASSHPGQGINEQFF.

V is TRBV20-1 and J is TRBJ1-4, with D unclear. CDR3 length equals 11 residues. Germline assignment: CDR1 DFQATT and CDR2 SNEGSKA (reference sequence). V dropped 6 bases and J dropped 8 bases, with 10 bases sitting between them. This CDR3 reads CSAATPEKLFF. The CDR3 nucleotides read TGCAGTGCCGCTACACCGGAAAAACTGTTTTTT.